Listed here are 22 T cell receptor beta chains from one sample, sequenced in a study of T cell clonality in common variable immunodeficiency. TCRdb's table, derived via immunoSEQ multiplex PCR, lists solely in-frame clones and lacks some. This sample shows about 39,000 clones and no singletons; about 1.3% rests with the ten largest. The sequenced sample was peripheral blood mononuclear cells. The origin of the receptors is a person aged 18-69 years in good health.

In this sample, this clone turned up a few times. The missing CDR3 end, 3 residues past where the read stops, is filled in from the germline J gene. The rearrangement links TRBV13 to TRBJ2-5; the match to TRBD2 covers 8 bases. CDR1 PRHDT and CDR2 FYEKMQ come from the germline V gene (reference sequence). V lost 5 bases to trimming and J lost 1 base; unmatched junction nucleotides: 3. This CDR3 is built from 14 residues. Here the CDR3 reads CASSRGGVQETQYF. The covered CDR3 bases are TGTGCCAGCAGCCGGGGGGGGGTCCAAGAGACC.

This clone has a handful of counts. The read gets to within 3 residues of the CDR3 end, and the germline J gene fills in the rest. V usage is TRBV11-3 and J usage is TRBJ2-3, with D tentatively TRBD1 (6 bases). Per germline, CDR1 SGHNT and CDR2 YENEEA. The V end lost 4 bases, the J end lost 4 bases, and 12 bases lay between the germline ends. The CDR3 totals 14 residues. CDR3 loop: CASSSFEGADTQYF. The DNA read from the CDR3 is TGTGCCAGCAGCTCTTTTGAGGGGGCAGATACG.

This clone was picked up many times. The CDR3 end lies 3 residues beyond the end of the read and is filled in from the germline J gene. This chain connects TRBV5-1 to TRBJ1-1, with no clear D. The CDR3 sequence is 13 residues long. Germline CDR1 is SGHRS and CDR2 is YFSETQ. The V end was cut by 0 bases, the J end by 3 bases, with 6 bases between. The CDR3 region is CASSLAGYTEAFF. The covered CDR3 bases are TGCGCCAGCAGCTTGGCGGGGTACACTGAA. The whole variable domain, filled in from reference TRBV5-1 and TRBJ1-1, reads KAGVTQTPRYLIKTRGQQVTLSCSPISGHRSVSWYQQTPGQGLQFLFEYFSETQRNKGNFPGRFSGRQFSNSRSEMNVSTLELGDSALYLCASSLAGYTEAFFGQGTRLTVV.

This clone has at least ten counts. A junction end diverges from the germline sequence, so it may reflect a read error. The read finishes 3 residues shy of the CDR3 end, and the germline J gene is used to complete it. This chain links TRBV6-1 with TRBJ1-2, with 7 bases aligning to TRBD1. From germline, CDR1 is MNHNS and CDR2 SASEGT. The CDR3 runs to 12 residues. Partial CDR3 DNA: TGTGCCAGCCGTGACAGGGCTTATGGC. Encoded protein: CASRDRAYG. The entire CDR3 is CASRDRAYGYTF.

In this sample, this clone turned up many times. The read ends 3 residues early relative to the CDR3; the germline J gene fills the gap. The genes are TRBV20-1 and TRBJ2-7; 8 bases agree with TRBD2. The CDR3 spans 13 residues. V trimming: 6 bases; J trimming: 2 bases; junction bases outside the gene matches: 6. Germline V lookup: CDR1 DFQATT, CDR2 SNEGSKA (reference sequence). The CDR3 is CSARGGRAYEQYF. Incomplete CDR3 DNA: TGCAGTGCCCGGGGGGGGAGGGCCTACGAG.

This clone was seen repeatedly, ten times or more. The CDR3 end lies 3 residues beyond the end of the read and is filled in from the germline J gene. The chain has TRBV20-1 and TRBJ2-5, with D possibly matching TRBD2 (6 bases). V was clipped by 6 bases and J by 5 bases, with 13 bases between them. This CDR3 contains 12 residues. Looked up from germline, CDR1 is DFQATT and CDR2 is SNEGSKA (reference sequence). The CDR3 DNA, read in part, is TGCAGTGCAAGGGCGGAGGGGGAGACC. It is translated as CSARAEGET. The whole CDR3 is CSARAEGETQYF.

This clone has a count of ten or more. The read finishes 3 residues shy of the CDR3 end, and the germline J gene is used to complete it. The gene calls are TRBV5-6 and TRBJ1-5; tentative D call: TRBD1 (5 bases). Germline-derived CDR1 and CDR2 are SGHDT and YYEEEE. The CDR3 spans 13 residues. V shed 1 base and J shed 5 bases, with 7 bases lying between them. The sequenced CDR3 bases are TGTGCCAGCAGCTTGCGGGGGTATCAGCCC. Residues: CASSLRGYQP. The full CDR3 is CASSLRGYQPQHF.

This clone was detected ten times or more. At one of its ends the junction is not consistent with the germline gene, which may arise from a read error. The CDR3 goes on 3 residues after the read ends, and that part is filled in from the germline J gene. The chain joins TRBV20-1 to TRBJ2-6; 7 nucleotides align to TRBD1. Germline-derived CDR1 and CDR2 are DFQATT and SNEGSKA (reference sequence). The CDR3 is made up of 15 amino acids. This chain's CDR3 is CSAPKGAPGVNVLTF. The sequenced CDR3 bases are TGCAGTGCTCCAAAGGGGGCGCCTGGGGTCAACGTC.

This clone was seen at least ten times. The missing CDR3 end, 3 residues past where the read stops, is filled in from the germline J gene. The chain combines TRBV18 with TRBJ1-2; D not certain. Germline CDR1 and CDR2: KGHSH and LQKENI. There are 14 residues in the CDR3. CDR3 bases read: TGTGCCAGCTCACCAGACGTCCCCGGAGGGGGC. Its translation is CASSPDVPGGG. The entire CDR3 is CASSPDVPGGGYTF.

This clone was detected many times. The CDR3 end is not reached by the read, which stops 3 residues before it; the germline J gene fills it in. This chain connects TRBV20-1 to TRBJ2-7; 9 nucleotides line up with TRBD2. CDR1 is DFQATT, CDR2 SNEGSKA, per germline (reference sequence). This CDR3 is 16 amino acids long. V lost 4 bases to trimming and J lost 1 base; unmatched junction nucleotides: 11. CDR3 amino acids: CSAKKNRLAGSYEQYF. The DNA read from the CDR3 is TGCAGTGCTAAAAAAAACCGGCTAGCGGGATCCTACGAG.

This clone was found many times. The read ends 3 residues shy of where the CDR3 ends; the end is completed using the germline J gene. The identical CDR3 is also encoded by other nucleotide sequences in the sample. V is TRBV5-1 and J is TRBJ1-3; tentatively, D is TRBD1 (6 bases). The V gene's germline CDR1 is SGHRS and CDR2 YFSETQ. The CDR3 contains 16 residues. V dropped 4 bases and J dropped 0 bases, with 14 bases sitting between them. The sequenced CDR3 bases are TGCGCCAGCAGCCTCACGTCACAGGGCTCTGGAAACACC. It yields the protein CASSLTSQGSGNT. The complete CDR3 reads CASSLTSQGSGNTIYF.

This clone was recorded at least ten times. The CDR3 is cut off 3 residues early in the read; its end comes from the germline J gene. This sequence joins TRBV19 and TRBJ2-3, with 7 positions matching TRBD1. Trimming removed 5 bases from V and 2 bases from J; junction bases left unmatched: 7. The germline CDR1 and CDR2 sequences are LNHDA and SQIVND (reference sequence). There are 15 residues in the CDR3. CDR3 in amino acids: CASSPYRGPTDTQYF. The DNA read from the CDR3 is TGTGCCAGTAGTCCGTACAGGGGCCCCACAGATACG.

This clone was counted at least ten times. CDR3 DNA (partial): TGTGCCAGCAGTTACTCTGCAGGTTCCAAAGAGACC. Its translation: CASSYSAGSKET. The CDR3, in full, reads CASSYSAGSKETQYF. V usage is TRBV6-2 or TRBV6-3 and J usage is TRBJ2-5, with D unclear. The read ends 3 residues early relative to the CDR3; the germline J gene fills the gap. V was pared by 0 bases and J by 3 bases, with 11 bases between. The CDR3 is 15 amino acids. Germline CDR1 and CDR2: MNHEY and SVGEGT.

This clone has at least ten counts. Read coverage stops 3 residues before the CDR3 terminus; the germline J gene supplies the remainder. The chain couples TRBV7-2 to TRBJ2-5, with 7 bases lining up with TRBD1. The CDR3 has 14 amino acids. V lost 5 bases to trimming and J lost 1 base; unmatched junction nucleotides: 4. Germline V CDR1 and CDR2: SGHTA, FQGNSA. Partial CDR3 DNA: TGTGCCAGCAGCGTGGACAGGCTCCAAGAGACC. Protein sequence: CASSVDRLQET. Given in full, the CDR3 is CASSVDRLQETQYF.

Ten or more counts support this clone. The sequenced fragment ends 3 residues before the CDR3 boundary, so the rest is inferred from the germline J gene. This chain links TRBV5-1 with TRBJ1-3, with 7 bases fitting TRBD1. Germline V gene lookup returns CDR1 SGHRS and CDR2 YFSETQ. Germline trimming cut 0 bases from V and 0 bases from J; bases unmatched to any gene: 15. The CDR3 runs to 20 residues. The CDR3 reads CASSLGRHFRQGGSGNTIYF. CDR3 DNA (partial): TGCGCCAGCAGCTTGGGCCGCCATTTTAGACAGGGAGGCTCTGGAAACACC.

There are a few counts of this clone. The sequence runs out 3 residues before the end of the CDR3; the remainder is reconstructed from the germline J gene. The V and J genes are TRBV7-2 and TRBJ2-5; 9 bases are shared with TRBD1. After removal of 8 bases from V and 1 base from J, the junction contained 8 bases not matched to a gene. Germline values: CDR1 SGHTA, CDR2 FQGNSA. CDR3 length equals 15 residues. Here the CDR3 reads CASPGQGTSQETQYF. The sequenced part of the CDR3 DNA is TGTGCCAGCCCCGGACAGGGGACCTCCCAAGAGACC. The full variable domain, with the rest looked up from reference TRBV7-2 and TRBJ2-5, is GAGVSQSPSNKVTEKGKDVELRCDPISGHTALYWYRQSLGQGLEFLIYFQGNSAPDKSGLPSDRFSAERTGGSVSTLTIQRTQQEDSAVYLCASPGQGTSQETQYFGPGTRLLVL.

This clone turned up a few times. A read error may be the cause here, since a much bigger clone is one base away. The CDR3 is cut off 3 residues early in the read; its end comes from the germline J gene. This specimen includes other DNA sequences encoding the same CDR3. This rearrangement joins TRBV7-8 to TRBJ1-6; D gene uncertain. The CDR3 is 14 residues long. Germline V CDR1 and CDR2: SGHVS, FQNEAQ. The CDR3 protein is CASSLEVFNSPLHF. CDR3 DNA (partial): TGTGCCAGTAGCTTAGAGGTTTTCAATTCACCC.

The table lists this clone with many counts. CDR3 in amino acids: CASNQGLPDTQYF. The covered CDR3 bases are TGCGCCAGCAACCAGGGACTCCCAGATACG. The V call is TRBV5-1, the J call TRBJ2-3, with D possibly being TRBD2 (6 bases). Read coverage stops 3 residues before the CDR3 terminus; the germline J gene supplies the remainder. CDR1 is SGHRS, CDR2 YFSETQ, per germline. The CDR3 has 13 amino acids. Trimming left V 6 bases short and J 4 bases short, with 12 bases between.

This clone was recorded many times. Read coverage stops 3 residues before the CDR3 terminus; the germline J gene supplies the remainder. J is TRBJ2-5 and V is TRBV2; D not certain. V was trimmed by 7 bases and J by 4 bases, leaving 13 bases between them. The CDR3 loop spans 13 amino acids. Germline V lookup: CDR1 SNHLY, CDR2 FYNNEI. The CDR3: CASKGQVRETQYF. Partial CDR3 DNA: TGTGCCAGCAAGGGCCAGGTCCGAGAGACC.

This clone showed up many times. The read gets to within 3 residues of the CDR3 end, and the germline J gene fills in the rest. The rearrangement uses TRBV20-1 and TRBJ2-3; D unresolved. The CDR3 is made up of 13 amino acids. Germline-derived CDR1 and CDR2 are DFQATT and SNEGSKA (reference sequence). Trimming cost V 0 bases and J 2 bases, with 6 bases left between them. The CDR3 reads CSARDLVTDTQYF. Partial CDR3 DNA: TGCAGTGCTAGAGACCTAGTCACAGATACG.

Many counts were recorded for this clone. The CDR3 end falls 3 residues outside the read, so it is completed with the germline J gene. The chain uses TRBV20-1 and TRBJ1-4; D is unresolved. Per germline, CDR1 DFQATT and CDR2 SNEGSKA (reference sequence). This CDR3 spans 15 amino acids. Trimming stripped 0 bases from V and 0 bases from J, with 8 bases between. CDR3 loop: CSARDHQTTNEKLFF. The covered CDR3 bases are TGCAGTGCTAGAGATCACCAGACAACTAATGAAAAA.

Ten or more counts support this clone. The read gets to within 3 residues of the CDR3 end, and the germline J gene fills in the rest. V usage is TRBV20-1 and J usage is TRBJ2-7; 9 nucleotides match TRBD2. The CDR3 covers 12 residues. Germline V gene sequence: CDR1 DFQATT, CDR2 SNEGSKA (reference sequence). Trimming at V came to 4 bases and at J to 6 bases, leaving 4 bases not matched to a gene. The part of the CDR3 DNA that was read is TGCAGTGCTAATGCGGGAGGGCGCGAG. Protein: CSANAGGRE. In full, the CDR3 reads CSANAGGREQYF.